This T cell receptor (beta chain) emerged from a study of blood T cell repertoires in COVID-19. Looked up from germline, CDR1 is MNHEY and CDR2 is SVGEGT. Trimming took 0 bases from V and 3 from J, leaving 11 bases between them. The CDR3 is 15 residues long. Repertoires were generated with immunoSEQ multiplex PCR, while TCRdb's copy carries only in-frame clones and drops some. The sample consists of over 150,000 clones, approximately 86% of them appearing once. The chain joins TRBV6-2 or TRBV6-3 to TRBJ1-2; D is perhaps TRBD1 (5 bases). Sample: peripheral blood. This receptor was obtained from a man between 60 and 75 years old with COVID-19, enrolled during active disease. CDR3 in amino acids: CASSYSGGADYGYTF. CDR3 sequence (DNA): TGTGCCAGCAGTTACTCCGGAGGGGCGGACTATGGCTACACCTTC.